This T cell receptor (beta chain) was sequenced for a study of early T cells in non-severe SARS-CoV-2 infection. Overall study context: Bulk RNA taken from unsorted whole blood was sequenced, leaving chains unpaired.

The germline CDR1 and CDR2 sequences are SGHTA and FQGNSA. This CDR3 contains 15 residues. V was pared by 3 bases and J by 4 bases, with 5 bases of the junction left unmatched. Findings and caveats of the study: VDJdb matches were skewed toward anti-spike CD8 T cell responses.

Molecules of cDNA were individually given unique molecular identifiers that were attached to them. TCRdb re-called the 5' RACE reads with MiXCR, one entry per CDR3 protein. This sample has around 60,000 distinct CDR3 sequences, with less than 20% found just once. Notes on this clonotype: The antigen is unknown.

This sequence was found in an adult who was a healthcare worker with PCR-confirmed SARS-CoV-2 infection or an uninfected control (not recorded which). The source was whole blood, collected at baseline. V and J are TRBV7-2 and TRBJ2-1; 8 nucleotides line up with TRBD2. CDR3: CASSFSASGYNEQFF. DNA for the CDR3: TGTGCCAGCAGCTTTAGTGCTAGCGGGTACAATGAGCAGTTCTTC.